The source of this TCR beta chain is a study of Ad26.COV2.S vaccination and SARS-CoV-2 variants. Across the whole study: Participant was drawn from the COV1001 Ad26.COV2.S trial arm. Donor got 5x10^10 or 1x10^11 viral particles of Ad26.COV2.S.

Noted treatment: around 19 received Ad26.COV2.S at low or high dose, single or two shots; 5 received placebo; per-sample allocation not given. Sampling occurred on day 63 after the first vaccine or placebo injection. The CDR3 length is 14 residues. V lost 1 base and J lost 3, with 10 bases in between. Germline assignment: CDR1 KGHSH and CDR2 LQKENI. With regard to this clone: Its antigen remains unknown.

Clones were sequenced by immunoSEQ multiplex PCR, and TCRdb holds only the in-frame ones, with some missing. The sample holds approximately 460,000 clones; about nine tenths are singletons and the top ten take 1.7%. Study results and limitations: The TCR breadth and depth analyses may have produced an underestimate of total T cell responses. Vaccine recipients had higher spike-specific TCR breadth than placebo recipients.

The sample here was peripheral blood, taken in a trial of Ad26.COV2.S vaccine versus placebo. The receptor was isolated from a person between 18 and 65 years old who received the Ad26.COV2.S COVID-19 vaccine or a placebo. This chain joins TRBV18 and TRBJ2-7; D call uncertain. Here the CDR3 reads CASSPLDGNYEQYF. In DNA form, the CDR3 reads TGTGCCAGCTCACCACTGGACGGAAACTACGAGCAGTACTTC. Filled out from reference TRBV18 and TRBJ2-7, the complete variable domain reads NAGVMQNPRHLVRRRGQEARLRCSPMKGHSHVYWYRQLPEEGLKFMVYLQKENIIDESGMPKERFSAEFPKEGPSILRIQQVVRGDSAAYFCASSPLDGNYEQYFGPGTRLTVT.